This T cell receptor (beta chain) was profiled in a study of CD8 T cells in Susac syndrome. Findings and limits, study-wide: The authors acknowledged that their TCR sequencing and HLA analysis involved a relatively small number of individuals.

Sequencing of TCR beta was undertaken in CD8+ and CD4+ T cells derived from blood. Negative isolation yielded CD4+ and CD8+ T cells, and FACS enriched TEMRA cells. Turning to this clonotype: As yet, its antigen is unknown.

Reverse transcription of roughly 0.45 to 1 ug RNA used random hexamers. The TCR beta CDR3 was amplified by immunoSEQ multiplex PCR across 54 Vbeta, 13 Jbeta. TCRdb called the immunoSEQ multiplex PCR reads again in MiXCR, with one record for every CDR3 protein. The sample shows about 300,000 distinct CDR3 sequences, over 75% of them seen only once. The sequencing sample was made of CD8+ T cells from PBMCs. This TCR came from a human donor with multiple sclerosis.

CDR3 loop: CATGAGYSNQPQHF. The CDR3 DNA follows: TGTGCCACCGGGGCTGGCTATAGCAATCAGCCCCAGCATTTT. The chain carries TRBV12-3 or TRBV12-4 and TRBJ1-5; D possibly corresponds to TRBD1 (5 bases). The CDR3 is 14 amino acids. The V and J ends lost 10 bases and 0 bases respectively, with 13 bases between them.